This TCR beta chain is from a study of T cell repertoires in cytomegalovirus infection. General study points: CMV-specific TCR beta clonotypes restricted by HLA-C dominated the ex vivo response.

On this clonotype itself: What it binds is not known. This may stem from a read error, because a much larger clone lies one nucleotide away.

In TCRdb, the reads were re-called with MiXCR into one record per CDR3 protein. The table includes some 400,000 distinct CDR3 sequences, roughly a third detected once. Trimming took 4 bases from V and 7 from J, leaving 19 bases between them. The CDR3 consists of 16 residues. CDR1 and CDR2 (germline): SGHTA, FQGNSA. This TCR derives from a human donor in good health (CMV status not recorded). Some clones in this sample may be carry-over from other donors' samples. V is TRBV7-2 and J is TRBJ2-2; tentatively, D is TRBD2 (5 bases). The sample taken for sequencing was PBMCs. Written as DNA, the CDR3 is TGTGCCAGCAGCTGCTCTCGGAGGACCCACGACGGGGAGCTGTTTTTT. Its translation: CASSCSRRTHDGELFF.